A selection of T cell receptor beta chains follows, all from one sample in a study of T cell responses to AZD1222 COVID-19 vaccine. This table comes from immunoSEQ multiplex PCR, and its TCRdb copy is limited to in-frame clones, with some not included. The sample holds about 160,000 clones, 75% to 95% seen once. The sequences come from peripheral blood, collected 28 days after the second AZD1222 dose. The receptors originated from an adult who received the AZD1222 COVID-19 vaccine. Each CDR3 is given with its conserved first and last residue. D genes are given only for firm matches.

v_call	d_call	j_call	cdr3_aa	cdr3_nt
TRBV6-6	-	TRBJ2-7	CASTLGYEQYF	TGTGCCAGCACTCTGGGTTACGAGCAGTACTTC
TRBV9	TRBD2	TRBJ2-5	CASSVAPSGGRVAQYF	TGTGCCAGCAGCGTAGCTCCTAGCGGGGGACGGGTGGCCCAGTACTTC
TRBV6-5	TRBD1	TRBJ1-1	CASSLDRVNTEAFF	TGTGCCAGCAGTTTGGACAGGGTGAACACTGAAGCTTTCTTT
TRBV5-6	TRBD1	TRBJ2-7	CASSLLGQGTYEQYF	TGTGCCAGCAGCTTGCTAGGACAGGGGACCTACGAGCAGTACTTC
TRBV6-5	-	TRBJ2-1	CAIHPDRQFF	TGTGCCATTCACCCGGACAGACAATTCTTC
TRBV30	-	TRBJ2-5	CAWRQPQETQYF	TGTGCCTGGAGACAGCCACAAGAGACCCAGTACTTC
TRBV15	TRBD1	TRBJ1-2	CATSLQRDRGYYGYTF	TGTGCCACCAGCCTCCAACGGGACAGGGGGTACTATGGCTACACCTTC
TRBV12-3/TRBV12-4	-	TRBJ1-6	CASSPSDNSPLHF	TGTGCCAGCAGTCCCTCCGACAATTCACCCCTCCACTTT
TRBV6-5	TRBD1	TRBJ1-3	CATRRDSRGNTIYF	TGTGCCACTCGCCGGGACAGCAGAGGAAACACCATATATTTT
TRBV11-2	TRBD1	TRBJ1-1	CASSLFGQGEAFF	TGTGCCAGCAGCTTATTTGGACAGGGTGAAGCTTTCTTT